These 26 T cell receptor beta chains came from one sample sequenced in a study of shared clonotypes between healthy human individuals. Only in-frame clones appear in the TCRdb table, and some are missing; sequencing was by immunoSEQ multiplex PCR. The data contain 450,000 to 500,000 clones, around 80% of them singletons. Sequenced: PBMCs. The receptors shown here come from a woman in her thirties or forties in good health. Some clones in this sample may be carry-over from other donors' samples.

The gene calls are TRBV4-3 and TRBJ2-1, with 14 bases lining up with TRBD2. The J segment lost 9 bases and the V segment lost 0 bases, leaving 7 bases of the junction unmatched. CDR3 length: 17 amino acids. CDR1 is LGHNA, CDR2 YSLEER, per germline. CDR3 DNA sequence: TGCGCCAGCAGCCAAGATACGGGACTAGCGGGAGTTATTGAGCAGTTCTTC. This codes for CASSQDTGLAGVIEQFF.

The J gene is TRBJ2-7, the V gene TRBV28; D remains unclear. CDR3 size: 13 residues. Per the germline V gene, CDR1 is MDHEN and CDR2 is SYDVKM. The V end lost 3 bases, the J end lost 5 bases, and 11 bases lay between the germline ends. Here the CDR3 reads CASSFPLVHEQYF. The CDR3 region has the DNA TGTGCCAGCAGTTTCCCCCTCGTACACGAGCAGTACTTC.

The chain has TRBV9 and TRBJ2-1, with 9 bases aligning to TRBD2. This CDR3 comprises 15 residues. Germline-derived CDR1 and CDR2 are SGDLS and YYNGEE. The J segment lost 8 bases and the V segment lost 2 bases, leaving 8 bases of the junction unmatched. DNA for the CDR3: TGTGCCAGCAGCGTCTCTAGCGGGACTGGGTATGAGCAGTTCTTC. Translated: CASSVSSGTGYEQFF.

This chain links TRBV5-6 with TRBJ1-2, with D unclear. The CDR3 sequence is 13 residues long. Germline V lookup: CDR1 SGHDT, CDR2 YYEEEE. V gave up 4 bases and J gave up 1 base, with 8 bases separating them. CDR3 bases: TGTGCCAGCAGCGAGGACCTTAACTATGGCTACACCTTC. Translated: CASSEDLNYGYTF. Together with reference TRBV5-6 and TRBJ1-2, the CDR3 gives the full variable domain: DAGVTQSPTHLIKTRGQQVTLRCSPKSGHDTVSWYQQALGQGPQFIFQYYEEEERQRGNFPDRFSGHQFPNYSSELNVNALLLGDSALYLCASSEDLNYGYTFGSGTRLTVV.

The CDR3 DNA sequence: TGTGCCAGCAAGAGTGAGCAGGGGTTACCGAACAATGAGCAGTTCTTC. Protein sequence: CASKSEQGLPNNEQFF. The genes are TRBV6-4 and TRBJ2-1; D perhaps matches TRBD1 (6 bases). The CDR3 sequence is 16 residues long. V was shortened by 7 bases and J by 5 bases, with 21 bases between the two germline ends. CDR1 is MRHNA, CDR2 SNTAGT, per germline.

As to this clone: Other DNA sequences from this sample encode an identical CDR3 as well. J is TRBJ2-1 and V is TRBV20-1; D call uncertain. CDR3 length: 11 amino acids. The germline V and J ends were trimmed by 3 bases and 4 bases, with 4 bases remaining between them. Germline CDR1 DFQATT, CDR2 SNEGSKA (reference sequence). CDR3 bases: TGCAGTGCTAGGGGGTACAATGAGCAGTTCTTC. Amino acids: CSARGYNEQFF.

V gene TRBV10-3 combines with J gene TRBJ2-2; tentative D call: TRBD2 (5 bases). The length of the CDR3 is 14 residues. V lost 8 bases and J lost 4, with 14 bases in between. CDR1 is ENHRY, CDR2 SYGVKD, per germline. The CDR3 coding sequence is TGTGCCATCGGGAGTGGGTGGGGCACCGGGGAGCTGTTTTTT. Protein: CAIGSGWGTGELFF.

The V and J genes are TRBV7-2 and TRBJ2-3, with TRBD2 matching over 10 bases. Germline values: CDR1 SGHTA, CDR2 FQGNSA. After removal of 8 bases from V and 4 bases from J, the junction contained 6 bases not matched to a gene. This CDR3 has 14 amino acids. CDR3 in amino acids: CASAYSGGADTQYF. CDR3 bases: TGTGCCAGCGCTTACAGCGGGGGGGCAGATACGCAGTATTTT.

The J gene is TRBJ1-3, the V gene TRBV5-1; no definite D call. Germline CDR1 reads SGHRS; CDR2 reads YFSETQ. This CDR3 is 14 amino acids long. The V and J ends lost 0 bases and 7 bases respectively, with 11 bases between them. The CDR3 loop is CASSLGGERNTIYF. Here the CDR3 DNA reads TGCGCCAGCAGCTTGGGCGGAGAAAGGAACACCATATATTTT.

As for this clone: An end of the junction differs from the germline gene, which may be a read error. V gene TRBV27 combines with J gene TRBJ2-5, with a weak D call TRBD2 (5 bases). The CDR3 is 12 residues long. Germline CDR1 is MNHEY and CDR2 is SMNVEV (reference sequence). CDR3 nucleotide sequence: TGTGCCAGCAGTTTATCGGGAGAGGCCCAGTACTTC. Amino acids: CASSLSGEAQYF.

The chain has TRBV5-4 and TRBJ1-2; 7 nucleotides align to TRBD1. Germline assignment: CDR1 SGHNT and CDR2 YYREEE (reference sequence). The CDR3 has 14 residues. The V and J ends lost 3 bases and 7 bases, in that order; junction bases with no gene match: 9. The CDR3 loop reads CASSSGQTAFGYTF. The DNA for the CDR3 is TGTGCCAGCAGCTCGGGACAGACCGCTTTTGGCTACACCTTC. Using reference TRBV5-4 and TRBJ1-2 for the parts outside the CDR3, the full variable domain is ETGVTQSPTHLIKTRGQQVTLRCSSQSGHNTVSWYQQALGQGPQFIFQYYREEENGRGNFPPRFSGLQFPNYSSELNVNALELDDSALYLCASSSGQTAFGYTFGSGTRLTVV.

This clone came up a few times. The V and J genes are TRBV28 and TRBJ1-2; perhaps TRBD1 as D (5 bases). The CDR3 consists of 17 residues. Germline assignment: CDR1 MDHEN and CDR2 SYDVKM. V was clipped by 5 bases and J by 4 bases, with 23 bases between them. The CDR3 DNA is TGTGCCAGCAGTCCCGGCGGGGGGTCGGGACCGGCCTATGGCTACACCTTC. Residues: CASSPGGGSGPAYGYTF.

A word on this clone: Other nucleotide sequences from this sample produce the same CDR3. V and J are TRBV4-3 and TRBJ1-4; D gene ambiguous. Germline V gene sequence: CDR1 LGHNA, CDR2 YSLEER. V dropped 0 bases and J dropped 12 bases, with 11 bases sitting between them. The CDR3 loop spans 13 amino acids. The CDR3 is CASSQDSTGELFF. The CDR3 bases are TGCGCCAGCAGCCAAGATTCCACCGGAGAACTGTTTTTT.

The chain uses TRBV28 and TRBJ1-4, with 10 positions matching TRBD1. Per the germline V gene, CDR1 is MDHEN and CDR2 is SYDVKM. The trim removed 6 bases at V and 5 bases at J, leaving 6 bases unmatched. The CDR3 consists of 15 residues. CDR3 amino acids: CASRFVGQGNEKLFF. Written as DNA, the CDR3 is TGTGCCAGCAGATTCGTGGGACAGGGGAATGAAAAACTGTTTTTT.

This chain links TRBV5-4 with TRBJ2-5, with D tentatively TRBD1 (5 bases). The CDR3 has 15 amino acids. The V gene lost 4 bases and the J gene lost 2 bases, with 15 bases spanning the gap. Germline V lookup: CDR1 SGHNT, CDR2 YYREEE (reference sequence). The CDR3 is CASSQTTGSQETQYF. In nucleotides, the CDR3 is TGTGCCAGCAGCCAAACTACAGGTTCTCAAGAGACCCAGTACTTC. Together with reference TRBV5-4 and TRBJ2-5, the CDR3 gives the full variable domain: ETGVTQSPTHLIKTRGQQVTLRCSSQSGHNTVSWYQQALGQGPQFIFQYYREEENGRGNFPPRFSGLQFPNYSSELNVNALELDDSALYLCASSQTTGSQETQYFGPGTRLLVL.

This clone was detected only a few times. The CDR3 loop is CASSPTWMDSPLHF. CDR3 in DNA: TGTGCCAGCAGTCCTACCTGGATGGATTCACCCCTCCACTTT. This chain uses TRBV2 with TRBJ1-6; D remains unclear. V lost 5 bases and J 8 bases, leaving 13 bases between the germline ends. The germline CDR1 and CDR2 sequences are SNHLY and FYNNEI. The CDR3 loop spans 14 amino acids.

This clone was detected once. V and J are TRBV6-5 and TRBJ2-3, with 9 bases matching TRBD2. CDR3 length equals 15 residues. Trimming removed 5 bases from V and 4 bases from J; junction bases left unmatched: 7. Germline V gene data show CDR1 as MNHEY and CDR2 as SVGAGI. CDR3 loop: CASSAGGGPSDTQYF. The CDR3 DNA sequence: TGTGCCAGCAGTGCGGGAGGGGGTCCATCAGATACGCAGTATTTT.

The chain recombines TRBV7-3 with TRBJ2-7; no definite D call. Germline V lookup: CDR1 SGHTA, CDR2 FQGTGA. The CDR3 has 14 residues. V gave up 5 bases and J gave up 1 base, with 12 bases separating them. The CDR3 nucleotides are TGTGCCAGCAGCCTCACGGTATGGTCCTACGAGCAGTACTTC. This sequence encodes CASSLTVWSYEQYF.

The rearrangement joins TRBV2 to TRBJ1-3, with D possibly matching TRBD1 (5 bases). The CDR3 spans 13 residues. The V end lost 10 bases, the J end lost 2 bases, and 12 bases lay between the germline ends. The germline CDR1 and CDR2 sequences are SNHLY and FYNNEI. The chain's CDR3 is CATVGTPGNTIYF. As DNA, the CDR3 is TGTGCCACCGTCGGGACCCCTGGAAACACCATATATTTT.

This clone was seen once. This rearrangement joins TRBV5-4 to TRBJ2-7; either TRBD1 or TRBD2 may fit D (5 bases each). This CDR3 is built from 12 residues. V lost 7 bases and J 3 bases, leaving 11 bases between the germline ends. Germline lookup yields CDR1 SGHNT and CDR2 YYREEE (reference sequence). CDR3 protein: CASRGSNYEQYF. The CDR3 region has the DNA TGTGCCAGCCGGGGCAGTAACTACGAGCAGTACTTC.

With regard to this clone: An end of the junction differs from the germline gene, which may be a read error. The rearrangement links TRBV7-7 to TRBJ2-1, with a possible D match to TRBD2 (5 bases). This CDR3 comprises 13 residues. Germline V gene sequence: CDR1 SSHAT, CDR2 FNYEAQ (reference sequence). The CDR3 DNA reads as TGTGCTAGCAGCTTAGCGCTTAGGAATGAGCAGTTCTTC. As protein: CASSLALRNEQFF.

The chain employs TRBV7-2 and TRBJ2-1; TRBD2 matches at 7 bases. Trimming at V came to 5 bases and at J to 15 bases, leaving 10 bases not matched to a gene. The CDR3 extends over 12 amino acids. Germline loops: CDR1 SGHTA, CDR2 FQGNSA. In DNA, the CDR3 is TGTGCCAGCAGCCCAGGGAGGGACTTGCGGTTCTTC. Translating it yields CASSPGRDLRFF.

The rearrangement joins TRBV7-2 to TRBJ1-1, with D unresolved. This CDR3 region has 13 residues. V was pared by 1 base and J by 6 bases, with 9 bases between. Germline values: CDR1 SGHTA, CDR2 FQGNSA. Here the CDR3 reads CASSLVSDAEAFF. Written as DNA, the CDR3 is TGTGCCAGCAGCTTAGTGTCCGACGCTGAAGCTTTCTTT.

This chain links TRBV29-1 with TRBJ2-3; D is ambiguous. The V and J ends lost 0 bases and 2 bases respectively, with 9 bases between them. This CDR3 is 14 amino acids long. Per the germline V gene, CDR1 is SQVTM and CDR2 is ANQGSEA. The CDR3 nucleotides are TGCAGCGTTGAAGATTTCGGCCACACAGATACGCAGTATTTT. It translates to CSVEDFGHTDTQYF.

The chain carries TRBV5-5 and TRBJ2-5; 7 bases agree with TRBD1. This CDR3 has 16 amino acids. The trim removed 4 bases at V and 2 bases at J, leaving 11 bases unmatched. The germline V gene has CDR1 SGHKS and CDR2 YYEKEE (reference sequence). The CDR3 region has the DNA TGTGCCAGCAGCCTAAGGACAGGTGGATCTCAAGAGACCCAGTACTTC. Its translation is CASSLRTGGSQETQYF.

The J gene is TRBJ2-2, the V gene TRBV29-1; D gene uncertain. There are 12 residues in the CDR3. The V end lost 7 bases, the J end lost 6 bases, and 12 bases lay between the germline ends. The germline gives CDR1 SQVTM, CDR2 ANQGSEA. The CDR3, as DNA: TGCAGCGCCCGAGTCGAGGCCGGGGAGCTGTTTTTT. It codes for CSARVEAGELFF.